This TCR beta chain was captured by sequencing in a study of shared clonotypes between healthy human individuals. Study-level results: Shared clonotypes across all four donors exceeded non-shared ones in generation probability. Sequencing of the sorted subsets was shown by rarefaction to be incomplete despite large depth.

Sequencing was performed with immunoSEQ multiplex PCR; in TCRdb, only in-frame clones are kept and a portion is missing. The data contain fewer than 850,000 clones, 80% to 95% of them singletons. Germline V lookup: CDR1 SGDLS, CDR2 YYNGEE. The CDR3 has 17 residues. V was clipped by 0 bases and J by 0 bases; unmatched bases: 3. As concerns this clone: Its antigen is still unknown.

The chain couples TRBV9 to TRBJ2-1; 10 nucleotides line up with TRBD2. The source is a man aged 18 to 30 in good health. Some clones in this sample may be carry-over from other donors' samples. Sequences were obtained from memory CD8+ T cells from PBMCs. Subset given: CD45RO+ cells pooled with CCR7-negative TemRA cells. The chain's CDR3 is CASSVEGLATSYNEQFF. The CDR3 coding sequence is TGTGCCAGCAGCGTAGAGGGACTAGCGACCTCCTACAATGAGCAGTTCTTC.